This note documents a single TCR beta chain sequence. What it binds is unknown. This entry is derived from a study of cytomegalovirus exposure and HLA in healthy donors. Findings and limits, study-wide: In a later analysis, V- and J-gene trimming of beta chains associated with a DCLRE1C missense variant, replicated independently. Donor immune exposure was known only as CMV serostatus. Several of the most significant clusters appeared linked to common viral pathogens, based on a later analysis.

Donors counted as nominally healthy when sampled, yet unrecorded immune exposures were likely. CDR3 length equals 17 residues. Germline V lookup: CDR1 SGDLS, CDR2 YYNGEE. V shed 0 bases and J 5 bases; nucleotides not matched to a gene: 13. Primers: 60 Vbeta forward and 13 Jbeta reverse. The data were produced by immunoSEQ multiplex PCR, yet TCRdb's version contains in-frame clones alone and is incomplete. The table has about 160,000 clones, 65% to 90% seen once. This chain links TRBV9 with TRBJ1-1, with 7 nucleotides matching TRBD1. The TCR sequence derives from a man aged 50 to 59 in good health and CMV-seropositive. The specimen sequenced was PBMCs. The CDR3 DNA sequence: TGTGCCAGCAGCGTAGTGACAGGGAGGCTTGCGAGGACTGAAGCTTTCTTT. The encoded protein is CASSVVTGRLARTEAFF.